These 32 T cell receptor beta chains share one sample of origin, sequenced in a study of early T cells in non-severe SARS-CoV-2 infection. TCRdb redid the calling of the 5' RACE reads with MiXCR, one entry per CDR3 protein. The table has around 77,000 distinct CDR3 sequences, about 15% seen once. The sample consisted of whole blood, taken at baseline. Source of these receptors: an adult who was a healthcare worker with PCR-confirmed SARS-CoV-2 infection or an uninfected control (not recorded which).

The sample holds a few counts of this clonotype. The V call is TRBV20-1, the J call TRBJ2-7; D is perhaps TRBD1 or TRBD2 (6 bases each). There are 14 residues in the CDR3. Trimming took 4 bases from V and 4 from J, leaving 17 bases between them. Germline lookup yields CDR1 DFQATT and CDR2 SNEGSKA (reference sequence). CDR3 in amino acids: CSAMAPWGAYEQYF. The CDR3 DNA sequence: TGCAGTGCTATGGCCCCCTGGGGGGCATACGAGCAGTACTTC.

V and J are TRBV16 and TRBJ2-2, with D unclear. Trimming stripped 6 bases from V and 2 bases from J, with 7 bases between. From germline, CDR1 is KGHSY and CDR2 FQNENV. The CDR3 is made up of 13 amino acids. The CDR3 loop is CASRLLNTGELFF. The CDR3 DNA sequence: TGTGCCAGCAGACTCCTCAACACCGGGGAGCTGTTTTTT.

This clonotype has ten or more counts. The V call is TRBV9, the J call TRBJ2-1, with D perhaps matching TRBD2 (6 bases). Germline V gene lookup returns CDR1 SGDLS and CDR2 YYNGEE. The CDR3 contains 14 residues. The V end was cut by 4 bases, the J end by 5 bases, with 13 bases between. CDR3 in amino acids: CASSIRTNNNEQFF. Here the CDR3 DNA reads TGTGCCAGCAGCATTCGGACTAACAACAATGAGCAGTTCTTC.

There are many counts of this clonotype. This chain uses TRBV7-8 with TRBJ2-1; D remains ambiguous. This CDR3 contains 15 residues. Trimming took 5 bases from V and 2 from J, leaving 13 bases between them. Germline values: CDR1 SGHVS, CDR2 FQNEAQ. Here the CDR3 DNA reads TGTGCCAGCAGCCGTGTCACCGCGACCTACAATGAGCAGTTCTTC. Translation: CASSRVTATYNEQFF.

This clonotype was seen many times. CDR3 protein: CSARDSRQDGADTQYF. The CDR3 coding sequence is TGCAGTGCTAGAGATTCAAGACAGGATGGGGCAGATACGCAGTATTTT. The chain is built from TRBV20-1 and TRBJ2-3; TRBD1 is a possible D gene (6 bases). The germline V and J ends were trimmed by 0 bases and 4 bases, with 17 bases remaining between them. Germline CDR1 DFQATT, CDR2 SNEGSKA (reference sequence). CDR3 length equals 16 residues.

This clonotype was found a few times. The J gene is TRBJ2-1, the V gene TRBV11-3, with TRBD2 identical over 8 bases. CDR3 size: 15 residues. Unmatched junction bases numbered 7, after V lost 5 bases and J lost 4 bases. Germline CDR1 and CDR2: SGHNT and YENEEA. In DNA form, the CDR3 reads TGTGCCAGCAGCCGAAGCGGGAGTGGTTACAATGAGCAGTTCTTC. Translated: CASSRSGSGYNEQFF.

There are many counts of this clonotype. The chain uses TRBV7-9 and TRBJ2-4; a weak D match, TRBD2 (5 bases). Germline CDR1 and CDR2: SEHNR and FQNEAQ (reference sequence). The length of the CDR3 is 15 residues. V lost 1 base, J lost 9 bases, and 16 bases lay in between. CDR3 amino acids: CASSLVRGSKSIQYF. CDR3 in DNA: TGTGCCAGCAGCTTAGTAAGAGGGAGTAAGAGCATTCAGTACTTC.

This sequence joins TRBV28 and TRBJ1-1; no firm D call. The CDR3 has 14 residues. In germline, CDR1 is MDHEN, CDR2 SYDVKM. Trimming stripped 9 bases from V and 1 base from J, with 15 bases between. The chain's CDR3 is CASRRKGKNTEAFF. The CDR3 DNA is TGTGCCAGTCGGAGGAAGGGAAAGAACACTGAAGCTTTCTTT. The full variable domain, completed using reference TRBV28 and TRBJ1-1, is DVKVTQSSRYLVKRTGEKVFLECVQDMDHENMFWYRQDPGLGLRLIYFSYDVKMKEKGDIPEGYSVSREKKERFSLILESASTNQTSMYLCASRRKGKNTEAFFGQGTRLTVV.

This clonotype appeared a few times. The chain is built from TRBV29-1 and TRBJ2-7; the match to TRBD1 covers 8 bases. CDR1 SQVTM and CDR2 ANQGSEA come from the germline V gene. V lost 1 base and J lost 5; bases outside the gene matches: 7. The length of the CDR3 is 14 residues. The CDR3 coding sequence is TGCAGCGTTGAAGCCGGCCAGGGGGCGGACGAGCAGTACTTC. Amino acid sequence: CSVEAGQGADEQYF.

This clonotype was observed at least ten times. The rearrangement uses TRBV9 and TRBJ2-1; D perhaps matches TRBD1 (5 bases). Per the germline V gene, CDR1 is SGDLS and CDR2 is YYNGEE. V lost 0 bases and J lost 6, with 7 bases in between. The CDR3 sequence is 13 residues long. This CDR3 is CASSVGQGNEQFF. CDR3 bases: TGTGCCAGCAGCGTAGGCCAGGGCAATGAGCAGTTCTTC. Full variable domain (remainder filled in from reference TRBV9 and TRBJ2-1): DSGVTQTPKHLITATGQRVTLRCSPRSGDLSVYWYQQSLDQGLQFLIQYYNGEERAKGNILERFSAQQFPDLHSELNLSSLELGDSALYFCASSVGQGNEQFFGPGTRLTVL.

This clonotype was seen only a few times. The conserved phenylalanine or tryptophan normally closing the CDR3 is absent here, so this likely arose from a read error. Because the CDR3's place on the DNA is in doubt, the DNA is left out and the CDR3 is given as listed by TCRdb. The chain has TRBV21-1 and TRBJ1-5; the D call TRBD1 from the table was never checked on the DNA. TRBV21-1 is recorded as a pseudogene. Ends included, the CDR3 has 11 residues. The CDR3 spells CASSKALKPRP.

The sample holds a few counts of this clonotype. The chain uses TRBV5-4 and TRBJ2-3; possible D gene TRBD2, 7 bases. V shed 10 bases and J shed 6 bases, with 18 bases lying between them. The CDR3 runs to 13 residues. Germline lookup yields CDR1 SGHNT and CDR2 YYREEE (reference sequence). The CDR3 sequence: CAVRTPGGDTQYF. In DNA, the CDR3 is TGTGCCGTCAGGACGCCGGGGGGCGATACGCAGTATTTT.

CDR3 residues: CASSPPGETNEKLFF. The CDR3, as DNA: TGTGCCAGCAGCCCACCCGGTGAAACTAATGAAAAACTGTTTTTT. The V and J genes are TRBV9 and TRBJ1-4; D is ambiguous. Germline assignment: CDR1 SGDLS and CDR2 YYNGEE. The CDR3 is made up of 15 amino acids. V was cut by 4 bases and J by 1 base, with 11 bases left in between.

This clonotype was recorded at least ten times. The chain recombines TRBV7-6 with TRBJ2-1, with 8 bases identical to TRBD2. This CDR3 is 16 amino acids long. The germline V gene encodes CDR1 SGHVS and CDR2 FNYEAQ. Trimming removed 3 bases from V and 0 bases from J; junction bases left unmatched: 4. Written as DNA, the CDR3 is TGTGCCAGCAGCTTCCTAACTAGCGGCTCCTACAATGAGCAGTTCTTC. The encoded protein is CASSFLTSGSYNEQFF.

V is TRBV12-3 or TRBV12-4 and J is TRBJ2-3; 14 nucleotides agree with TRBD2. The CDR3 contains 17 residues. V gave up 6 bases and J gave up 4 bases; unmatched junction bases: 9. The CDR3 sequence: CASSLSSGLAGADTQYF. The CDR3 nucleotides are TGTGCCAGCAGCCTCTCCTCGGGACTAGCGGGAGCAGATACGCAGTATTTT.

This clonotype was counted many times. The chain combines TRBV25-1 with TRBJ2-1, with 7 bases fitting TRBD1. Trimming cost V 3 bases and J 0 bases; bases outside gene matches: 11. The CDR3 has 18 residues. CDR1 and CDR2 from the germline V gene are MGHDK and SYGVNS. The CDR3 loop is CASSDELGTASSYNEQFF. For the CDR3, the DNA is TGTGCCAGCAGTGACGAACTGGGGACAGCTAGCTCCTACAATGAGCAGTTCTTC. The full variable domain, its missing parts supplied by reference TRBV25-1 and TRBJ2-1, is EADIYQTPRYLVIGTGKKITLECSQTMGHDKMYWYQQDPGMELHLIHYSYGVNSTEKGDLSSESTVSRIRTEHFPLTLESARPSHTSQYLCASSDELGTASSYNEQFFGPGTRLTVL.

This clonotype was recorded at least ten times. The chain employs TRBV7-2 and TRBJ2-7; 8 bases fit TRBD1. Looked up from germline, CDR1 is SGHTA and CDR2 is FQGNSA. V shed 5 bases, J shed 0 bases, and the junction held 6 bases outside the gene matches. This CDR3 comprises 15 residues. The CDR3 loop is CASSLRGHSSYEQYF. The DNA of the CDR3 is TGTGCCAGCAGCCTCAGGGGGCACAGCTCCTACGAGCAGTACTTC.

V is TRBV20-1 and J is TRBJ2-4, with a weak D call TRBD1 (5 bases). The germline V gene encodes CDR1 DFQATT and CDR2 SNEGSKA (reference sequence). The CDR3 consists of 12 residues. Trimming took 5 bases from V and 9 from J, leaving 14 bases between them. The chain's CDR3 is CSAQMDTGIQYF. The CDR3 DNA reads TGCAGTGCTCAGATGGACACCGGCATTCAGTACTTC.

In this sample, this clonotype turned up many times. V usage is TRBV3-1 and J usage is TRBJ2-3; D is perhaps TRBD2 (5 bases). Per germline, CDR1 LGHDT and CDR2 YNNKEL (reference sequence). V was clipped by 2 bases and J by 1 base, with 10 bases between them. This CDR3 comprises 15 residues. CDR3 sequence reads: CASSQTGRGTDTQYF. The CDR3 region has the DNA TGTGCCAGCAGCCAAACGGGAAGGGGCACAGATACGCAGTATTTT.

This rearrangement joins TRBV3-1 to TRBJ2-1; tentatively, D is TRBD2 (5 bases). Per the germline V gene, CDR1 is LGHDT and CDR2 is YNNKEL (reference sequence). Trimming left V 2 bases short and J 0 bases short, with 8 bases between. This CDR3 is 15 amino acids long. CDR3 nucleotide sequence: TGTGCCAGCAGCCAACGAGACTACTCCTACAATGAGCAGTTCTTC. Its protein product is CASSQRDYSYNEQFF.

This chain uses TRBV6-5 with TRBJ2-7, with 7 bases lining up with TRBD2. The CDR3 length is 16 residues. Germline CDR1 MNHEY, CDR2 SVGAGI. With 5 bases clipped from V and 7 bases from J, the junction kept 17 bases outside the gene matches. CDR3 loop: CASSPSPSGAVMEQYF. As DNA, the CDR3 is TGTGCCAGCAGTCCCAGCCCAAGCGGGGCTGTCATGGAGCAGTACTTC.

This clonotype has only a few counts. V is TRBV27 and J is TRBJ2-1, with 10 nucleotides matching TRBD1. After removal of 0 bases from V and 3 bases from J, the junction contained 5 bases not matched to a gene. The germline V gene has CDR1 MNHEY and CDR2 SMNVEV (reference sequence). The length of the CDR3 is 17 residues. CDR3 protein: CASSLSPGTGVYNEQFF. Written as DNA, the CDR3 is TGTGCCAGCAGTTTATCTCCCGGGACAGGGGTCTACAATGAGCAGTTCTTC.

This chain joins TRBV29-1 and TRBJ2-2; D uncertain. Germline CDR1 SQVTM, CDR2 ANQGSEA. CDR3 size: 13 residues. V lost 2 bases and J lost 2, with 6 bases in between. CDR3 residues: CSVEPGNTGELFF. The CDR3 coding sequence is TGCAGCGTTGAACCGGGTAACACCGGGGAGCTGTTTTTT.

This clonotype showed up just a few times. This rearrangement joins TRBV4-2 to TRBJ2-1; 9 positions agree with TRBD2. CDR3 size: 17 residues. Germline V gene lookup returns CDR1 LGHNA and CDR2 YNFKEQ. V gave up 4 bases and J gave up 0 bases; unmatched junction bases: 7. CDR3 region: CASSLFGGRASYNEQFF. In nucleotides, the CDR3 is TGTGCCAGCAGCCTATTCGGCGGGAGGGCCTCCTACAATGAGCAGTTCTTC.

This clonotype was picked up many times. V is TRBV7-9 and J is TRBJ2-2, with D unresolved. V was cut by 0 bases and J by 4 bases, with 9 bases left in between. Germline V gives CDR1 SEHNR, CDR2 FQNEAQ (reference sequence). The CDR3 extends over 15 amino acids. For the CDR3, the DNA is TGTGCCAGCAGCTTAGCGCACACCGGCACCGGGGAGCTGTTTTTT. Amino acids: CASSLAHTGTGELFF.

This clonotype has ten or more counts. The CDR3 sequence: CASSFSETSTDTQYF. The DNA of the CDR3 is TGCGCCAGCAGCTTTTCAGAGACGAGCACAGATACGCAGTATTTT. The chain has TRBV5-1 and TRBJ2-3; D gene ambiguous. The CDR3 consists of 15 residues. The ends were cut back, 2 bases at V and 0 bases at J, with 10 bases in the middle. Germline-derived CDR1 and CDR2 are SGHRS and YFSETQ.

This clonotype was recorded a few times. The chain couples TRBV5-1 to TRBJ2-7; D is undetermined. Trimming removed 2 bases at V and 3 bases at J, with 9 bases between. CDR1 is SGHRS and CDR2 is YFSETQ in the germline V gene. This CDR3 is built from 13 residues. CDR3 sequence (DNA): TGCGCCAGCAGCTTTACAGCCTTCTACGAGCAGTACTTC. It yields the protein CASSFTAFYEQYF.

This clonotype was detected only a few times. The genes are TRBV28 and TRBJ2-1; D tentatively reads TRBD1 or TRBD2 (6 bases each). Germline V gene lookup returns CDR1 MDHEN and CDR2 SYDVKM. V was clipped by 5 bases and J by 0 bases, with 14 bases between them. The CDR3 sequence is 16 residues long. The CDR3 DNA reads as TGTGCCAGCAGTCCCCGGGGGCCGGGCTCCTACAATGAGCAGTTCTTC. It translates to CASSPRGPGSYNEQFF.

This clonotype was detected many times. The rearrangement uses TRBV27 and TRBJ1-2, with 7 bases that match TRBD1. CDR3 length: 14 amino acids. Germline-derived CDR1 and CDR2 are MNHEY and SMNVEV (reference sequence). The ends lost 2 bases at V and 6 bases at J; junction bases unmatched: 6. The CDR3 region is CASSLMTGRDGYTF. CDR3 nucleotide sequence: TGTGCCAGCAGTTTAATGACAGGGAGAGATGGCTACACCTTC.

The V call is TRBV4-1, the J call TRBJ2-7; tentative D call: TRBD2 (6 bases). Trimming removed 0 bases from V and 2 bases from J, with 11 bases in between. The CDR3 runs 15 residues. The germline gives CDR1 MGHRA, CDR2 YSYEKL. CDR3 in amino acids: CASSQDAGGTYEQYF. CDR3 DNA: TGCGCCAGCAGCCAAGATGCCGGGGGAACCTACGAGCAGTACTTC.

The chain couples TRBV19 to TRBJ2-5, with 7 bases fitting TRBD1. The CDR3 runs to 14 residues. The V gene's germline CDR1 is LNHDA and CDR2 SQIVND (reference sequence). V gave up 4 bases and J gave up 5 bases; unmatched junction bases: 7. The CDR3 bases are TGTGCCAGTAGTACGGGACAGACCAGGGAGACCCAGTACTTC. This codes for CASSTGQTRETQYF.

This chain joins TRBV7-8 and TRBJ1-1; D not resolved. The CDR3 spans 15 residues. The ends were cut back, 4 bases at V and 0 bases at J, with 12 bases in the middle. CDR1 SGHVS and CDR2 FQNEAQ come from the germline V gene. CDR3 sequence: CASSSNRNMNTEAFF. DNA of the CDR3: TGTGCCAGCAGCTCAAACAGAAACATGAACACTGAAGCTTTCTTT.